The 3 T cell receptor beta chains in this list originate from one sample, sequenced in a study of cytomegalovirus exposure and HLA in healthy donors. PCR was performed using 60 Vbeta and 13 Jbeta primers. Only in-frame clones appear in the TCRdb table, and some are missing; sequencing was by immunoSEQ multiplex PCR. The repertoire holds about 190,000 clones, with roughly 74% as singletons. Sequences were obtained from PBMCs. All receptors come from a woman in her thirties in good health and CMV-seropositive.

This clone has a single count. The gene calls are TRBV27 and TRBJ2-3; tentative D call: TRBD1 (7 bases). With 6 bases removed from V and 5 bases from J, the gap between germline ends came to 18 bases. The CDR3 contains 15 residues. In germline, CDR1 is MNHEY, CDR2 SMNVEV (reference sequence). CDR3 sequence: CASSLQGRSGDTQYF. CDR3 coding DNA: TGTGCCAGCAGCCTACAGGGGAGGAGTGGAGATACGCAGTATTTT.

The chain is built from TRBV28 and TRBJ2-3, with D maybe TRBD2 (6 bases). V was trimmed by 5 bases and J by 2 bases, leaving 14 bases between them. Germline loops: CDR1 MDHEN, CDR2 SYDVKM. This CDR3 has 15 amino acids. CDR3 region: CASSPTSTYTDTQYF. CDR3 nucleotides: TGTGCCAGCAGTCCCACTAGCACTTACACAGATACGCAGTATTTT.

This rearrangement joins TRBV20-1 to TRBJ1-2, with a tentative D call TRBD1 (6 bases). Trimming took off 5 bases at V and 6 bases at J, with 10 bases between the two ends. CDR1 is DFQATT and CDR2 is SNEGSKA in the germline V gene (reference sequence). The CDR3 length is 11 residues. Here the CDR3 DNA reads TGCAGTGCTCAAAGGGGGAATGGCTACACCTTC. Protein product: CSAQRGNGYTF.